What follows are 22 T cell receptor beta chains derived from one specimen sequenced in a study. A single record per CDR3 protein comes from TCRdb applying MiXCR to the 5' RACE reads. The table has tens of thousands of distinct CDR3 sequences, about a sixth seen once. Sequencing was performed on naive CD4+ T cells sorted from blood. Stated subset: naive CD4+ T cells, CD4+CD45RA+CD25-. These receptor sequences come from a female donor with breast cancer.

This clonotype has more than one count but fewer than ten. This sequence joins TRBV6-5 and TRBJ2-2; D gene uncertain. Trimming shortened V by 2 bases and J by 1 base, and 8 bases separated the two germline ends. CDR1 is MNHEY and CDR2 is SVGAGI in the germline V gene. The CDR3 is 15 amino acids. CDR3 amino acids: CASSYARQNTGELFF. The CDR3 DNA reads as TGTGCCAGCAGTTACGCCCGCCAGAACACCGGGGAGCTGTTTTTT.

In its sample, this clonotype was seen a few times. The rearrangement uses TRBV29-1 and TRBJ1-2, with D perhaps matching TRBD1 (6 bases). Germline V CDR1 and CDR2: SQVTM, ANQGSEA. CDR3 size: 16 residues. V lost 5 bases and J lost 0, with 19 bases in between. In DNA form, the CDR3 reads TGCAGCGTTAGTGGACAGTGGCATATTACTAACTATGGCTACACCTTC. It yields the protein CSVSGQWHITNYGYTF.

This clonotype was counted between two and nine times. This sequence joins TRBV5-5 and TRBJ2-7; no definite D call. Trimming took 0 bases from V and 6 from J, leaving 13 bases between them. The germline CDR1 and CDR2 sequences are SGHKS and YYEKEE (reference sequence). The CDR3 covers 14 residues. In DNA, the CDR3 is TGTGCCAGCAGCTTGGAAAGCGTCACGAGCGAGCAGTACTTC. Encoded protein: CASSLESVTSEQYF.

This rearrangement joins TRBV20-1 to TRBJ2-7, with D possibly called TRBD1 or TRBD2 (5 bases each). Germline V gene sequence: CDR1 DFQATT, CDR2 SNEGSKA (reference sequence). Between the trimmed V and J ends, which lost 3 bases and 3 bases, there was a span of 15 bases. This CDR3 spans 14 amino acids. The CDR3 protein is CSARPGAGSYEQYF. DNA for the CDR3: TGCAGTGCTAGGCCCGGGGCAGGGAGCTACGAGCAGTACTTC.

The CDR3 DNA follows: TGTGCCAGCAGTGGGGACAGGTGGTTGAACACTGAAGCTTTCTTT. Translation gives CASSGDRWLNTEAFF. This chain links TRBV5-5 with TRBJ1-1; 8 nucleotides match TRBD1. The CDR3 has 15 amino acids. V was clipped by 5 bases and J by 0 bases; unmatched bases: 6. CDR1 SGHKS and CDR2 YYEKEE come from the germline V gene (reference sequence).

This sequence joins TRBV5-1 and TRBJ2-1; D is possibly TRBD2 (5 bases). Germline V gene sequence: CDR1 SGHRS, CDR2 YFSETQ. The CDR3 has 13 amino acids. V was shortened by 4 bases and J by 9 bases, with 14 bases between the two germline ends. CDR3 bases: TGCGCCAGCAGCCCCTCGGGGTCAGGTGAGCAGTTCTTC. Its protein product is CASSPSGSGEQFF.

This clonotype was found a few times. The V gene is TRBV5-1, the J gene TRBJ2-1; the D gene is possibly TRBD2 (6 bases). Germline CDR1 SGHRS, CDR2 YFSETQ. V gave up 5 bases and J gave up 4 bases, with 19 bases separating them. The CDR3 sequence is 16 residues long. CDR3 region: CASRLRRSSGYNEQFF. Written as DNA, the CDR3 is TGCGCCAGCAGGCTCCGTAGGAGTAGCGGATACAATGAGCAGTTCTTC.

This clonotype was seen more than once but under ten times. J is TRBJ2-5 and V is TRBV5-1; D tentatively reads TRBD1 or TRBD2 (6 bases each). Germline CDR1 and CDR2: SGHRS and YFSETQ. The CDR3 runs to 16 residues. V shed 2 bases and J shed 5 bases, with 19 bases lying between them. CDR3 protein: CASSFGGTGSVETQYF. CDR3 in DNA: TGCGCCAGCAGCTTCGGGGGAACAGGGTCTGTGGAGACCCAGTACTTC. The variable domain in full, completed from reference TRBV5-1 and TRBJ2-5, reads KAGVTQTPRYLIKTRGQQVTLSCSPISGHRSVSWYQQTPGQGLQFLFEYFSETQRNKGNFPGRFSGRQFSNSRSEMNVSTLELGDSALYLCASSFGGTGSVETQYFGPGTRLLVL.

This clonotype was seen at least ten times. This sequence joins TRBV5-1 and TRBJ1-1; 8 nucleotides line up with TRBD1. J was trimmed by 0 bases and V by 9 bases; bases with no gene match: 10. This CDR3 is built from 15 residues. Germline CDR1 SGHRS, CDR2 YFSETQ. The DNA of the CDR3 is TGCGCCACCCGGACAGGGTGGACATTGAACACTGAAGCTTTCTTT. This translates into CATRTGWTLNTEAFF.

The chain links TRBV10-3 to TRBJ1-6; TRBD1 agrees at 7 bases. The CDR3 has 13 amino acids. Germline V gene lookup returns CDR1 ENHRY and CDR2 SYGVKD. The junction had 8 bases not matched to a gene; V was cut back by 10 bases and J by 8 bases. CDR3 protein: CATGQLEDSPLHF. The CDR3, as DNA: TGTGCCACGGGACAGCTAGAGGATTCACCCCTCCACTTT.

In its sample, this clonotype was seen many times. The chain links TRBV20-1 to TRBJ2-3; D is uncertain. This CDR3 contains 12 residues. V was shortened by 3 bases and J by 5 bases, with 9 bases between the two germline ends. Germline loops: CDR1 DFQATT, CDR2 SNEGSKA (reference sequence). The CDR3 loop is CSASDARDTQYF. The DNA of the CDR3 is TGCAGTGCTAGTGATGCTCGAGATACGCAGTATTTT.

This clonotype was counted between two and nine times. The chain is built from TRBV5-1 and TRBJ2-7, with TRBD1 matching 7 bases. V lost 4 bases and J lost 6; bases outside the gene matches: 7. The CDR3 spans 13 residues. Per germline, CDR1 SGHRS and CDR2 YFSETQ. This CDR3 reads CASSKQQGLEQYF. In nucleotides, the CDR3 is TGCGCCAGCAGCAAACAACAGGGGCTCGAGCAGTACTTC.

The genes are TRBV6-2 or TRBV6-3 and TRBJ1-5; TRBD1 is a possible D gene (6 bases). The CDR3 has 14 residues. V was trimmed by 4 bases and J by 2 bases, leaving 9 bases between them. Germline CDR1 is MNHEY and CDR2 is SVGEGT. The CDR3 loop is CASSWTEGNQPQHF. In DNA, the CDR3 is TGTGCCAGCAGTTGGACAGAAGGCAATCAGCCCCAGCATTTT.

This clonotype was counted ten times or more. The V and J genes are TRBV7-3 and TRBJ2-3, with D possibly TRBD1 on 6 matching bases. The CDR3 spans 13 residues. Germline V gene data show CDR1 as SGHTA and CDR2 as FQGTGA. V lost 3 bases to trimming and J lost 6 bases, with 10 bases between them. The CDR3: CASSFTTGDTQYF. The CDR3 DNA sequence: TGTGCCAGCAGCTTTACTACAGGGGATACGCAGTATTTT.

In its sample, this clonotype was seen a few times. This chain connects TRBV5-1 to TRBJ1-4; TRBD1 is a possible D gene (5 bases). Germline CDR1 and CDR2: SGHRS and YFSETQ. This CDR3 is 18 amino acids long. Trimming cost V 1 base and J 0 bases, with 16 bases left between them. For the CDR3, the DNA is TGCGCCAGCAGCTTGAGGGGCCCCTACAGCGCAACTAATGAAAAACTGTTTTTT. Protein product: CASSLRGPYSATNEKLFF.

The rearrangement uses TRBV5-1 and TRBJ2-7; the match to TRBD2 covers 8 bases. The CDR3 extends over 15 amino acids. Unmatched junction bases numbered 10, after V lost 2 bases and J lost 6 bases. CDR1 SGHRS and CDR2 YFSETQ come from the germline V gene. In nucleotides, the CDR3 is TGCGCCAGCAGCTTCCTAGCGGGCGAACCCCGCGAGCAGTACTTC. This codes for CASSFLAGEPREQYF.

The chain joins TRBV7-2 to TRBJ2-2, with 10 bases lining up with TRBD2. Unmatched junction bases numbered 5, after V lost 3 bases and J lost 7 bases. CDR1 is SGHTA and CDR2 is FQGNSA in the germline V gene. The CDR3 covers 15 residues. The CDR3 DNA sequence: TGTGCCAGCAGCTTTAGCGGGAGGACGAACGGGGAGCTGTTTTTT. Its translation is CASSFSGRTNGELFF.

CDR3 DNA: TGTGCCAGCAGCTTAGGTAGCGGAGAAGAGACCCAGTACTTC. Translation: CASSLGSGEETQYF. The chain links TRBV7-8 to TRBJ2-5; D might be TRBD2 (6 bases). V was pared by 1 base and J by 3 bases, with 9 bases between. There are 14 residues in the CDR3. Per germline, CDR1 SGHVS and CDR2 FQNEAQ.

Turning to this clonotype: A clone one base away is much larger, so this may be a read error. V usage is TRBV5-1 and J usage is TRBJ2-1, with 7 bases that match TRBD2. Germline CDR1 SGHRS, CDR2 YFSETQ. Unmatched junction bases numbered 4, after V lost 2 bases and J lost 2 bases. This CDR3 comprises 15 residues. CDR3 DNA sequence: TGCGCCAGCAGCTTTGGGACTAACCCCTACAATGAGCAGTTCTTC. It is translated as CASSFGTNPYNEQFF.

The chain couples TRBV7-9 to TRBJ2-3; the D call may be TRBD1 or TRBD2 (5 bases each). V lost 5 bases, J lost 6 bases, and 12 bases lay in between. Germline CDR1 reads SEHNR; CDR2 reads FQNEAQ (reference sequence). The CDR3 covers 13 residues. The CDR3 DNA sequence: TGTGCCAGCAGCCCACGGGGACCTGATACGCAGTATTTT. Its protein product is CASSPRGPDTQYF.

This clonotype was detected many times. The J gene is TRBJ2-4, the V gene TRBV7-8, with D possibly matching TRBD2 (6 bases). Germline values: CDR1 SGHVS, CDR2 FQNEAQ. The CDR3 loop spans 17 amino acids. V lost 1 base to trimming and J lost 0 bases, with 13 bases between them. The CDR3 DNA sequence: TGTGCCAGCAGCTTAGAAAGACCGGGACTAGCCAAAAACATTCAGTACTTC. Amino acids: CASSLERPGLAKNIQYF.

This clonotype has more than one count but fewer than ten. The chain's CDR3 is CSASRGGRGETQYF. For the CDR3, the DNA is TGCAGTGCCAGCCGGGGCGGGAGAGGAGAGACCCAGTACTTC. The rearrangement joins TRBV20-1 to TRBJ2-5; the match to TRBD2 covers 7 bases. Germline CDR1 DFQATT, CDR2 SNEGSKA (reference sequence). The CDR3 has 14 amino acids. The V gene end was trimmed by 6 bases and the J gene end by 4 bases; junction bases not matched to a gene: 11.